A single TCR beta chain is shown here with its context. The antigen is unknown. Trimming cost V 4 bases and J 0 bases, with 17 bases left between them. This CDR3 region has 17 residues. The germline V gene encodes CDR1 SEHNR and CDR2 FQNEAQ (reference sequence). These data are taken from a study of a mutant IDH1 vaccine in newly diagnosed glioma. Study-level background: Following radiotherapy alone, or alongside temozolomide cycles, vaccination was started after an interval of 4-6 weeks. Prior therapy was radiotherapy, temozolomide, or both; most received both.

This sample's time point: week 11, during vaccination. It was 300 ug of mutant IDH1 20-mer peptide that made up each vaccine dose, given with topical imiquimod. The protocol was immunoSEQ multiplex PCR, while the TCRdb copy is restricted to in-frame clones and leaves out a portion. The profile shows some 25,000 clones, about 80% of them singletons. This receptor was taken from a woman aged 18-29 years with glioma. The V gene is TRBV7-9, the J gene TRBJ2-3, with D possibly being TRBD2 (6 bases). The sample here was PBMCs, taken from a glioma patient whose treatment included an IDH1 peptide vaccine. The CDR3 bases are TGTGCCAGCAGCTCCCCCTCCTTAGCGGAGAGCACAGATACGCAGTATTTT. As protein: CASSSPSLAESTDTQYF.